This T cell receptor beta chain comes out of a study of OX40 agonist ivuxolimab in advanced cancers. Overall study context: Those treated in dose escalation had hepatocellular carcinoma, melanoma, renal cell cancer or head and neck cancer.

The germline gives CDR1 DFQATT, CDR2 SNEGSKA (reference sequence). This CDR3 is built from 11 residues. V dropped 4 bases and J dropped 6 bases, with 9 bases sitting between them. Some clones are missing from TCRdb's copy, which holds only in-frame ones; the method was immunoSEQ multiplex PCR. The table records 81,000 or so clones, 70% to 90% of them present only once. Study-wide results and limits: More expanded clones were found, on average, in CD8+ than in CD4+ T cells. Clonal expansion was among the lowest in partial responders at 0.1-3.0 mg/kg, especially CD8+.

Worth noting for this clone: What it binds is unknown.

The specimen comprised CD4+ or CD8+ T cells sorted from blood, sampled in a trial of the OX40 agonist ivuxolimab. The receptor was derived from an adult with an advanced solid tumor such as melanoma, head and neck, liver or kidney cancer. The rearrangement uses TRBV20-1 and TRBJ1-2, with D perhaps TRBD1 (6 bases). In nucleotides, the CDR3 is TGCAGTGCTAAGAACAGGGATGGCTACACCTTC. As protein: CSAKNRDGYTF.